This section outlines one T cell receptor (beta chain) sequence together with its context. At the DNA level, this CDR3 is encoded by other sequences in the same sample as well. V lost 3 bases to trimming and J lost 1 base, with 6 bases between them. Germline V CDR1 and CDR2: KGHSH, LQKENI. CDR3 size: 13 residues. The data were taken from a study of blood T cell repertoires in COVID-19. Here immunoSEQ multiplex PCR was the method, and the copy in TCRdb shows in-frame clones only, minus some. The sample lists about 300,000 clones, about 82% occurring once. The receptor comes from a woman aged 45-65 years with acute or convalescent COVID-19. What was sequenced was peripheral blood. The rearrangement joins TRBV18 to TRBJ1-1; possibly TRBD1 for D (5 bases). CDR3 sequence (DNA): TGTGCCAGCTCACCCGGACAGAACACTGAAGCTTTCTTT. Residues: CASSPGQNTEAFF.